The entry below describes one T cell receptor beta chain. This sample stems from a study of blood T cell repertoires in COVID-19. Across the whole study: Collection of acute and convalescent COVID-19 samples took place in the United States, Italy and Spain. T cells, B-cell-depleted T cells, or PBMCs supplied cDNA or gDNA.

This CDR3 is built from 12 residues. V was shortened by 5 bases and J by 2 bases, with 7 bases between the two germline ends. Profiling relied on immunoSEQ multiplex PCR, and the TCRdb table lists in-frame clones only, not all of them. The table has 90,000 to 100,000 clones, approximately 86% seen once. The chain recombines TRBV12-3 or TRBV12-4 with TRBJ2-7; D not certain. Sequencing input: peripheral blood. The receptor was isolated from a man older than 75 with acute or convalescent COVID-19. The CDR3 protein is CASSPQTYEQYF. The CDR3 DNA sequence: TGTGCCAGCAGTCCACAGACCTACGAGCAGTACTTC.